These 23 T cell receptor beta chains came from one sample sequenced in a study of spatial heterogeneity in lung cancer. Time point specified: sample taken at primary tumor resection. Each CDR3 protein is one row after TCRdb ran MiXCR on the 5' RACE reads. The sample lists about 2,100 distinct CDR3 sequences, roughly 8.7% occurring once. The sequencing used normal lung tissue next to the tumor, collected at surgery. The receptors come from a female donor with early-stage non-small cell lung cancer.

By share of the sample, this clonotype is medium-sized (0.01 to 0.1%). V is TRBV7-2 and J is TRBJ2-7, with TRBD1 matching 7 bases. Germline V gene sequence: CDR1 SGHTA, CDR2 FQGNSA. The CDR3 is made up of 15 amino acids. V lost 3 bases to trimming and J lost 5 bases; unmatched junction nucleotides: 10. Here the CDR3 DNA reads TGTGCCAGCAGCTTCTCCGGGACAGTGAACCACGAGCAGTACTTC. It is translated as CASSFSGTVNHEQYF. The entire variable domain, with the rest obtained from reference TRBV7-2 and TRBJ2-7, is as follows: GAGVSQSPSNKVTEKGKDVELRCDPISGHTALYWYRQSLGQGLEFLIYFQGNSAPDKSGLPSDRFSAERTGGSVSTLTIQRTQQEDSAVYLCASSFSGTVNHEQYFGPGTRLTVT.

Sample share makes this clonotype medium-sized. This chain joins TRBV7-2 and TRBJ1-5; 8 nucleotides line up with TRBD1. CDR1 SGHTA and CDR2 FQGNSA come from the germline V gene. The CDR3 length is 16 residues. Unmatched junction bases numbered 5, after V lost 0 bases and J lost 4 bases. The CDR3 reads CASSLAVGQANQPQHF. DNA of the CDR3: TGTGCCAGCAGCTTAGCGGTGGGACAGGCAAATCAGCCCCAGCATTTT.

By proportion, this clonotype is medium-sized. V is TRBV20-1 and J is TRBJ1-2, with 8 bases lining up with TRBD1. CDR3 size: 14 residues. The J segment lost 4 bases and the V segment lost 0 bases, leaving 4 bases of the junction unmatched. Germline lookup yields CDR1 DFQATT and CDR2 SNEGSKA (reference sequence). Written as DNA, the CDR3 is TGCAGTGCTAGAGAATACAGGGGGTCCTATGGCTACACCTTC. Its translation: CSAREYRGSYGYTF.

This clonotype has at least ten counts. The chain recombines TRBV5-1 with TRBJ1-1; 7 bases match TRBD1. The V and J ends lost 3 bases and 2 bases, in that order; junction bases with no gene match: 4. The CDR3 is made up of 14 amino acids. Per germline, CDR1 SGHRS and CDR2 YFSETQ. This CDR3 is CASSSQGGNTEAFF. The CDR3 DNA reads TGCGCCAGCAGCTCGCAGGGGGGAAACACTGAAGCTTTCTTT.

By share, this clonotype counts as medium-sized. The rearrangement uses TRBV2 and TRBJ2-2, with D perhaps matching TRBD2 (5 bases). The V gene's germline CDR1 is SNHLY and CDR2 FYNNEI. The CDR3 extends over 15 amino acids. V shed 7 bases and J shed 4 bases, with 16 bases lying between them. DNA for the CDR3: TGTGCCAGCACCCAACCGGGAACTTTCACCGGGGAGCTGTTTTTT. Its translation: CASTQPGTFTGELFF.

Sample share makes this clonotype medium-sized (0.01 to 0.1%). The V and J genes are TRBV7-7 and TRBJ2-1, with D perhaps TRBD1 or TRBD2 (5 bases each). This CDR3 is 13 amino acids long. From germline, CDR1 is SSHAT and CDR2 FNYEAQ (reference sequence). V was shortened by 8 bases and J by 5 bases, with 13 bases between the two germline ends. The CDR3 nucleotides read TGTGCCAGCTCTAGGGACCTTGACAATGAGCAGTTCTTC. Protein: CASSRDLDNEQFF.

This clonotype is labeled as medium-sized. The chain couples TRBV4-2 to TRBJ2-7, with TRBD1 matching 9 bases. Per germline, CDR1 LGHNA and CDR2 YNFKEQ. CDR3 length: 15 amino acids. The trim removed 0 bases at V and 1 base at J, leaving 1 base unmatched. In nucleotides, the CDR3 is TGTGCCAGCAGCCAAGAGACAGGGGGGTCCTACGAGCAGTACTTC. It translates to CASSQETGGSYEQYF.

The chain has TRBV4-3 and TRBJ2-2; 7 bases map to TRBD2. V was pared by 0 bases and J by 4 bases, with 5 bases of the junction left unmatched. The CDR3 loop spans 16 amino acids. Germline loops: CDR1 LGHNA, CDR2 YSLEER. The DNA of the CDR3 is TGCGCCAGCAGCCAAGATCCCGGGGGGAGCACCGGGGAGCTGTTTTTT. Encoded protein: CASSQDPGGSTGELFF.

This clonotype qualifies as medium-sized. This chain joins TRBV3-1 and TRBJ2-3; 12 bases line up with TRBD2. The CDR3 is 16 amino acids. The ends lost 4 bases at V and 3 bases at J; junction bases unmatched: 5. Germline CDR1 is LGHDT and CDR2 is YNNKEL (reference sequence). The CDR3 bases are TGTGCCAGCAGCCCCCGACTAGCGGGGGTTACAGATACGCAGTATTTT. It specifies CASSPRLAGVTDTQYF.

This clonotype ranks as medium-sized. The rearrangement joins TRBV11-2 to TRBJ2-3; D uncertain. V gave up 1 base and J gave up 5 bases, with 1 base separating them. The CDR3 runs to 11 residues. CDR1 and CDR2 (germline): SGHAT, FQNNGV. CDR3 bases: TGTGCCAGCAGCTTAGGAGATACGCAGTATTTT. Translation gives CASSLGDTQYF.

This clonotype was detected many times. V and J are TRBV18 and TRBJ1-6, with a tentative D call TRBD1 (6 bases). This CDR3 contains 15 residues. The germline CDR1 and CDR2 sequences are KGHSH and LQKENI. With 2 bases removed from V and 2 bases from J, the gap between germline ends came to 7 bases. CDR3 DNA sequence: TGTGCCAGCTCACCAGGGGGCACCTATAATTCACCCCTCCACTTT. This sequence encodes CASSPGGTYNSPLHF.

This clonotype is medium-sized within its sample. The rearrangement links TRBV30 to TRBJ2-3; 8 nucleotides match TRBD2. V trimming: 3 bases; J trimming: 5 bases; junction bases outside the gene matches: 10. CDR3 length: 15 residues. The germline V gene encodes CDR1 GTSNPN and CDR2 SVGIG (reference sequence). The CDR3 nucleotides read TGTGCCTGGAGGCCAGATAGCGGGGCGTTAGATACGCAGTATTTT. Protein: CAWRPDSGALDTQYF.

This clonotype is medium-sized by share. This chain uses TRBV24-1 with TRBJ2-4, with TRBD2 matching 8 bases. From germline, CDR1 is KGHDR and CDR2 SFDVKD. V lost 6 bases, J lost 6 bases, and 6 bases stayed unmatched. CDR3 length: 14 amino acids. CDR3: CATSPGGDGNIQYF. Written as DNA, the CDR3 is TGTGCCACCAGTCCCGGGGGGGACGGAAACATTCAGTACTTC.

This clonotype occurred many times. The chain uses TRBV25-1 and TRBJ2-2, with 11 bases that match TRBD1. The J segment lost 6 bases and the V segment lost 3 bases, leaving 6 bases of the junction unmatched. In germline, CDR1 is MGHDK, CDR2 SYGVNS. The CDR3 runs to 16 residues. The CDR3 DNA reads as TGTGCCAGCAGTGACCCTGGACAGGGGGCGTCCGGGGAGCTGTTTTTT. Its translation is CASSDPGQGASGELFF.

Within the sample, this clonotype is medium-sized. This chain connects TRBV20-1 to TRBJ2-7; 9 bases fit TRBD1. The germline gives CDR1 DFQATT, CDR2 SNEGSKA (reference sequence). This CDR3 contains 14 residues. The ends lost 6 bases at V and 5 bases at J; junction bases unmatched: 11. The CDR3 DNA is TGCAGTGCGGGAGGGGGGACAGGGATTAACGAGCAGTACTTC. This gives the protein CSAGGGTGINEQYF.

This clonotype ranks as medium-sized. This rearrangement joins TRBV9 to TRBJ2-5, with D maybe TRBD2 (6 bases). The ends were cut back, 4 bases at V and 5 bases at J, with 21 bases in the middle. This CDR3 has 16 amino acids. Per germline, CDR1 SGDLS and CDR2 YYNGEE. CDR3 amino acids: CASSSDPLGGTETQYF. CDR3 DNA sequence: TGTGCCAGCAGCTCAGACCCCCTCGGAGGGACTGAGACCCAGTACTTC.

By proportion, this clonotype is medium-sized. The J gene is TRBJ2-2, the V gene TRBV12-3 or TRBV12-4; no firm D call. This CDR3 is 14 amino acids long. The V and J ends lost 8 bases and 2 bases respectively, with 12 bases between them. The CDR3 nucleotides read TGTGCCAGCCTTTCGTCGGATAACACCGGGGAGCTGTTTTTT. Its translation: CASLSSDNTGELFF.

This clonotype occurred a few times. The chain has TRBV7-9 and TRBJ2-7; 8 bases match TRBD1. V trimming: 1 base; J trimming: 7 bases; junction bases outside the gene matches: 12. The CDR3 has 16 residues. The germline V gene encodes CDR1 SEHNR and CDR2 FQNEAQ (reference sequence). CDR3 sequence reads: CASSLGDRSGRGEQYF. The CDR3 bases are TGTGCCAGCAGCTTAGGGGACAGGTCAGGGCGCGGGGAGCAGTACTTC.

By proportion, this clonotype is large (0.1 to 1%). The chain uses TRBV5-1 and TRBJ2-7; D not resolved. This CDR3 is built from 12 residues. The ends were cut back, 2 bases at V and 2 bases at J, with 5 bases in the middle. Germline V gene lookup returns CDR1 SGHRS and CDR2 YFSETQ. The CDR3 DNA reads as TGCGCCAGCAGCTTTGGGCCCTACGAGCAGTACTTC. Translating gives CASSFGPYEQYF.

This clonotype rates as medium-sized. The chain uses TRBV7-3 and TRBJ2-2; no firm D call. The CDR3 spans 14 residues. The V end lost 2 bases, the J end lost 4 bases, and 8 bases lay between the germline ends. CDR1 SGHTA and CDR2 FQGTGA come from the germline V gene. This CDR3 reads CASSLYMGTGELFF. Written as DNA, the CDR3 is TGTGCCAGCAGCTTATACATGGGCACCGGGGAGCTGTTTTTT. Together with reference TRBV7-3 and TRBJ2-2, the CDR3 gives the full variable domain: GAGVSQTPSNKVTEKGKYVELRCDPISGHTALYWYRQSLGQGPEFLIYFQGTGAADDSGLPNDRFFAVRPEGSVSTLKIQRTERGDSAVYLCASSLYMGTGELFFGEGSRLTVL.

This clonotype is classed as medium-sized. The gene calls are TRBV7-3 and TRBJ2-3, with TRBD2 matching over 11 bases. There are 16 residues in the CDR3. The J segment lost 1 base and the V segment lost 5 bases, leaving 5 bases of the junction unmatched. The germline gives CDR1 SGHTA, CDR2 FQGTGA. This CDR3 is CASSKETSGGTDTQYF. CDR3 in DNA: TGTGCCAGCAGCAAAGAGACTAGCGGGGGCACAGATACGCAGTATTTT.

This clonotype was detected only a few times. The rearrangement uses TRBV28 and TRBJ2-7, with D hard to call. Trimming left V 4 bases short and J 4 bases short, with 5 bases between. The germline gives CDR1 MDHEN, CDR2 SYDVKM. The CDR3 has 11 residues. In nucleotides, the CDR3 is TGTGCCAGCAGTTCTGATTACGAGCAGTACTTC. Translating it yields CASSSDYEQYF.

By frequency in the sample, this clonotype is large (0.1 to 1%). The chain is built from TRBV9 and TRBJ1-6, with 7 bases identical to TRBD1. The CDR3 runs 15 residues. Germline values: CDR1 SGDLS, CDR2 YYNGEE. The junction had 9 bases not matched to a gene; V was cut back by 6 bases and J by 6 bases. The CDR3 spells CASTKGQQFNSPLHF. The CDR3 DNA reads as TGTGCCAGCACAAAGGGACAGCAATTTAATTCACCCCTCCACTTT.